Reported below is one T cell receptor beta chain. Only one count was recorded for this clone. Its cognate antigen has yet to be identified. No much larger clone exists at a distance of one base, and base qualities are not known. The trial excluded patients who had a history of autoimmune disease or who were on systemic immunosuppression. Peripheral blood for TCR sequencing was collected from all dose cohorts at baseline, on cycle 4 day 1, and on cycle 7 day 1. The samples were drawn from a first-in-human, open-label, multicenter phase I dose-escalation trial of ivuxolimab. Adults with locally advanced or metastatic melanoma, renal cell, hepatocellular, or head and neck squamous cell carcinoma were enrolled in the trial. Before TCR sequencing, CD4+ T cells and CD8+ T cells were sorted from peripheral blood as separate populations. To sequence the TCRbeta CDR3 region, genomic DNA was isolated from the sorted cells. The immunoSEQ Assay was used for sequencing of TCRbeta CDR3 regions. TCRdb stores this immuneACCESS table with in-frame sequences only. Part of the clones is absent; in the studies checked, under half of the shortfall reflects unresolved V genes, and no reason is known for the rest. The sample includes 80,000 or so clones, with 85% to 90% observed a single time. In total, the top ten clones hold roughly 8% of the sample.

The junction carries 13 bases between V and J, which are trimmed by 5 bases and 0 bases respectively. Via the germline V gene (reference sequence), CDR1 is MNHNY and CDR2 SVGAGI. The CDR3 holds 15 amino acids from the cysteine to the phenylalanine. Only the CDR3 portion is preserved as DNA: 45 bases, with reading frame beginning at the first base. This specimen belongs to a study of OX40 agonist ivuxolimab in advanced cancers. Study-level background: Ivuxolimab, which targeted the costimulatory receptor OX40 (CD134), was an agonistic, fully human IgG2 monoclonal antibody. Intravenous ivuxolimab was administered to patients every 2 weeks at six dose levels: 0.01, 0.1, 0.3, 1.5, 3 and 10 mg/kg. Among the approximately 50 dose-escalation patients, around 20 had hepatocellular carcinoma, 15 or so melanoma, 9 renal cell carcinoma and 9 head and neck cancer. In the dose-escalation cohort, more than 75% of patients were male, and the mean age was approximately 64 years, with a range of roughly 20 to 80. Prior anti-PD-1, anti-PD-L1 or anti-CTLA-4 therapy was permitted, and checkpoint inhibitors had been received by roughly two fifths of dose-escalation patients. Three dose-escalation patients achieved partial responses, one with hepatocellular carcinoma and two with cutaneous melanoma. The purpose of peripheral TCRbeta sequencing was to test whether ivuxolimab changed TCR sequence diversity and led to clonal T-cell expansion. The paper reports the monotherapy dose-escalation portion (N of about 50 patients) of the phase I ivuxolimab trial.

What the research found in general, with its limitations: Partial responders in the 0.1-3.0 mg/kg groups had among the lowest normalized peripheral clonal expansion, especially among CD8+ T cells. At doses of 0.1 to 3.0 mg/kg, clonal expansion of both CD4+ and CD8+ T cells in blood was seen between baseline and week 6. Which antigens the clonally expanded peripheral T cells were specific for was not determined. Low levels of normalized T-cell clonal expansion were also seen in some patients who did not respond. On average, CD8+ T cells showed more expanded clones than CD4+ T cells after ivuxolimab.

The source was CD4+ or CD8+ T cells sorted from blood, collected in a trial of the OX40 agonist ivuxolimab. The rearrangement combines TRBV6-6 with TRBJ1-1; the D gene cannot be named for sure. This sequence originates from an adult with an advanced solid tumor such as melanoma, head and neck, liver or kidney cancer. The encoded CDR3 is CASSPPRRMNTEAFF. At the DNA level, the sequence is TGTGCCAGCAGTCCTCCAAGGAGAATGAACACTGAAGCTTTCTTT.